This TCR beta chain was captured by sequencing in a study of PD-L1 blockade in urothelial cancer. Study-wide background: Blood samples had a median of approximately 140,000 T cells, 83,000 or so unique TCRs, and clonality around 0.08.

The CDR3 loop spans 15 amino acids. Measured with immunoSEQ multiplex PCR; TCRdb has only the in-frame clones, and not every one. The sample lists about 50,000 clones; roughly 80% were seen once. The TCR sequence derives from a man in his 70s with urothelial cancer. The rearrangement uses TRBV21-1 and TRBJ1-2; the table's D call TRBD1 went unverified against the DNA. TRBV21-1 is a known pseudogene. The specimen comprised PBMCs, sampled around atezolizumab (anti-PD-L1) treatment. CDR3 amino acids: CASSKAQATRYGYTF. Here the CDR3 DNA reads TGTGCCAGCAGCAAAGCGCAGGCCACCCGCTATGGCTACACCTTC.